Presented here are 5 T cell receptor beta chains from one specimen sequenced in a study of chemoradiotherapy in HPV16-positive cancers (dated by TCRdb to between 2021 and 2024). Libraries were prepared through the immunoSEQ multiplex PCR assay. In its TCRdb copy, this immuneACCESS table keeps in-frame sequences only and misses some clones. Where compared with another copy, unresolved V genes explain less than half of these, and the others have no known cause. The sample contains 30,000 to 40,000 clones, 92% of them found a single time. Roughly 3.6% of the sample rests with the top ten. The sequences come from blood, collected from a patient who underwent chemoradiotherapy. Receptor source: a human donor with HPV-associated anogenital cancer.

The sample holds one count of this clone. The J gene is TRBJ2-5, the V gene TRBV30, with D hard to call. This CDR3 is built from 12 residues. V gave up 1 base and J gave up 4 bases, with 7 bases separating them. Germline loops: CDR1 GTSNPN, CDR2 SVGIG (reference sequence). Here the CDR3 DNA reads TGTGCCTGGAGTGGGTTTAGAGAGACCCAGTACTTC. It is translated as CAWSGFRETQYF.

The genes are TRBV6-6 and TRBJ2-5, with 11 bases identical to TRBD2. Germline V gene sequence: CDR1 MNHNY, CDR2 SVGAGI (reference sequence). V dropped 5 bases and J dropped 2; count of bases not matched to a gene: 4. The CDR3 is made up of 15 amino acids. CDR3 loop: CASSPTSGGQETQYF. The CDR3 DNA is TGTGCCAGCAGTCCAACTAGCGGGGGACAAGAGACCCAGTACTTC.

This chain connects TRBV4-2 to TRBJ2-6; possibly TRBD2 for D (5 bases). The V gene's germline CDR1 is LGHNA and CDR2 YNFKEQ. This CDR3 comprises 16 residues. V lost 1 base to trimming and J lost 3 bases, with 10 bases between them. The DNA of the CDR3 is TGTGCCAGCAGCCAAGTATGGGGAGTTGGGGCCAACGTCCTGACTTTC. This gives the protein CASSQVWGVGANVLTF.

The chain employs TRBV5-1 and TRBJ2-6, with 9 positions matching TRBD1. After removal of 2 bases from V and 1 base from J, the junction contained 7 bases not matched to a gene. The germline CDR1 and CDR2 sequences are SGHRS and YFSETQ. The CDR3 has 18 residues. CDR3 loop: CASSLTGQGKSGANVLTF. CDR3 sequence (DNA): TGCGCCAGCAGCTTAACGGGACAGGGAAAGTCTGGGGCCAACGTCCTGACTTTC.

This clone occurred once. The chain joins TRBV7-2 to TRBJ1-1; possible D gene TRBD1, 6 bases. The CDR3 extends over 14 amino acids. The V and J ends lost 2 bases and 4 bases respectively, with 11 bases between them. Germline lookup yields CDR1 SGHTA and CDR2 FQGNSA. CDR3 DNA sequence: TGTGCCAGCAGCTTACGGGGGGCAATCACTGAAGCTTTCTTT. Protein sequence: CASSLRGAITEAFF.